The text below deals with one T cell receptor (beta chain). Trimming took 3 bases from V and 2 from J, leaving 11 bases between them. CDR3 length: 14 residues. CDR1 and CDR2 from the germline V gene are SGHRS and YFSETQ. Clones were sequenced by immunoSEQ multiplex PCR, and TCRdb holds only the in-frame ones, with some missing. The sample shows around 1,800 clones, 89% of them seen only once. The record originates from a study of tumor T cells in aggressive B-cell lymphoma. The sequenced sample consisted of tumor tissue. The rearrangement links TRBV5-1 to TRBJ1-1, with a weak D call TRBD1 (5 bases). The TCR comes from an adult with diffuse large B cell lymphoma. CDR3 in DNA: TGCGCCAGCAGCTCCCGGGGGGGAAACACTGAAGCTTTCTTT. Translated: CASSSRGGNTEAFF.